This TCR beta chain was found in a study of T cell responses to AZD1222 COVID-19 vaccine. Germline V gene lookup returns CDR1 MNHNY and CDR2 SVGAGI (reference sequence). V lost 2 bases to trimming and J lost 0 bases, with 6 bases between them. The CDR3 is 14 residues long. The table came from immunoSEQ multiplex PCR; TCRdb's copy has only in-frame clones and leaves some out. This sample contains about 140,000 clones. Sequencing was carried out using peripheral blood. V and J are TRBV6-6 and TRBJ2-3, with unresolved D. The source of this sequence is an adult in good health. CDR3 protein: CASSYGPSTDTQYF. CDR3 DNA: TGTGCCAGCAGTTACGGGCCGAGCACAGATACGCAGTATTTT.